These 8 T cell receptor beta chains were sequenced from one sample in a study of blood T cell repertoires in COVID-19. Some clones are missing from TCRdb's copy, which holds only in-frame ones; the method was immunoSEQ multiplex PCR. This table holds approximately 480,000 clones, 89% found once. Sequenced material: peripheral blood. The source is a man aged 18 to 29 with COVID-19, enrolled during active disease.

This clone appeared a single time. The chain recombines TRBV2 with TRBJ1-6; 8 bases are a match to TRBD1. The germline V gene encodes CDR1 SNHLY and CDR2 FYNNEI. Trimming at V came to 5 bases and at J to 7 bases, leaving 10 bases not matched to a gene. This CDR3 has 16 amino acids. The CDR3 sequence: CASSLESGTGNSPLHF. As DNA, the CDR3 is TGTGCCAGCAGTCTAGAGTCCGGGACAGGCAATTCACCCCTCCACTTT.

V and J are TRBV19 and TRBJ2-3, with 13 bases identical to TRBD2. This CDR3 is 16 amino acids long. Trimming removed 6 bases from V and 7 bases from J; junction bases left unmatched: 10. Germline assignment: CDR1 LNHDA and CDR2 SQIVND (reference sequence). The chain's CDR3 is CASSETSGGAPHTQYF. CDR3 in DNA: TGTGCCAGTAGCGAAACTAGCGGGGGGGCCCCACATACGCAGTATTTT.

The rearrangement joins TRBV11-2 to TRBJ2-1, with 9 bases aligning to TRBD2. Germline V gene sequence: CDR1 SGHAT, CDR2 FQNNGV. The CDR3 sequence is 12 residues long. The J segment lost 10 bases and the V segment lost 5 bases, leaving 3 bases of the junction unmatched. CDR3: CASSAAGGEQFF. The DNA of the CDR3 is TGTGCCAGCAGCGCAGCGGGAGGCGAGCAGTTCTTC.

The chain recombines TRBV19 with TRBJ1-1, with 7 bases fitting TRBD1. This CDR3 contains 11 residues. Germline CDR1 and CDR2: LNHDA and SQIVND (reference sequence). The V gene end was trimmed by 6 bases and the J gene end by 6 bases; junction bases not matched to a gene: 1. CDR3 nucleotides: TGTGCCAGTAGAGGGGGCCCTGAAGCTTTCTTT. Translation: CASRGGPEAFF.

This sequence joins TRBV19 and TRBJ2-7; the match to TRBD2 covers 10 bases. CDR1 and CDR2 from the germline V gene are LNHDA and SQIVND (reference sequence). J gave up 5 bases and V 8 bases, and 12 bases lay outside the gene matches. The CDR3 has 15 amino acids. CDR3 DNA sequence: TGTGCCAGTCGTGCTCTAGCGGGAGTCAACGACGAGCAGTACTTC. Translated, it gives CASRALAGVNDEQYF.

The CDR3 loop reads CASGLARNTEAFF. The DNA for the CDR3 is TGTGCTAGTGGTTTGGCCCGGAACACTGAAGCTTTCTTT. The chain combines TRBV12-5 with TRBJ1-1, with D unclear. The V gene's germline CDR1 is LGHNT and CDR2 FRNRAP. V lost 1 base to trimming and J lost 1 base, with 4 bases between them. This CDR3 is built from 13 residues. The variable domain in full, with the rest retrieved from reference TRBV12-5 and TRBJ1-1, is DARVTQTPRHKVTEMGQEVTMRCQPILGHNTVFWYRQTMMQGLELLAYFRNRAPLDDSGMPKDRFSAEMPDATLATLKIQPSEPRDSAVYFCASGLARNTEAFFGQGTRLTVV.

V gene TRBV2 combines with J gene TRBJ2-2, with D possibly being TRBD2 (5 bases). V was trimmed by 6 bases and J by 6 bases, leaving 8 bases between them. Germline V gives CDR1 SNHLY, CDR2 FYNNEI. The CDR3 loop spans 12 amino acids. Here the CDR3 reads CASSGLSGELFF. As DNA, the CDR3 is TGTGCCAGCAGCGGACTTTCCGGGGAGCTGTTTTTT.

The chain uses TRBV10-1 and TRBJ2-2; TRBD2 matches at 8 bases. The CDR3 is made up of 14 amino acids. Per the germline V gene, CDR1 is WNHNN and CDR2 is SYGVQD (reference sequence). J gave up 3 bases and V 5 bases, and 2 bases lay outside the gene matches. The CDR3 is CASSREGDTGELFF. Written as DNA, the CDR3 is TGCGCCAGCAGTCGGGAGGGGGACACCGGGGAGCTGTTTTTT.